This T cell receptor (beta chain) is from a study of CD8+ T cells in alopecia areata (dated 2018 in TCRdb). For context, the study as a whole: To study T cell clonal expansion in alopecia areata, the researchers applied high-throughput TCRbeta sequencing to both the C3H/HeJ mouse model and human patients. RNA was obtained with the PAXgene miRNA kit for fixed scalp, the miRNeasy kit for PBMCs, and the RNeasy kit for mouse skin. immunoSEQ multiplex PCR using 35 Vbeta forward primers and 13 Jbeta reverse primers was used to amplify TCRbeta CDR3 regions. On the human side, TCRbeta sequencing was run on scalp tissue and on sorted CD4+ and CD8+ peripheral blood T cells from healthy controls and from alopecia areata patients with either patchy or totalis/universalis disease. Scalp clonality was compared among normal scalp (n=4), patchy alopecia areata scalp (n=8), and alopecia totalis/universalis scalp (n=8). Overall study results and their limits: Compared with normal scalp, lesional scalp, particularly in alopecia totalis/universalis, had higher clonality and more expanded CD8+ clones, which suggests antigenic drive. Scalp TCR repertoire analysis is complicated because resident alphabeta T cells in normal human skin are also sequenced, whereas mouse skin is dominated by gammadelta T cells. Shared TCR sequences between patients were less evident than in mice, which may be partly attributable to HLA diversity in the patient population.

Lesional scalp punch biopsies and peripheral blood were collected from alopecia areata patients. After PBMCs were isolated by density centrifugation and stained for CD3, CD4 and CD8, a FACSAria was used to sort CD4+ and CD8+ T cells. As part of a multicenter biomarker study, untreated alopecia areata patients were recruited. For about five biomarker-study patients, blood CD8+ T cells were further sorted into NKG2D-low and NKG2D-high fractions. The method behind the library was the immunoSEQ multiplex PCR assay. RNA was extracted from all samples and reverse transcribed into cDNA as template for TCR sequencing. First-strand cDNA was synthesized with SuperScript III using a 2:1 mix of oligo-dT and random hexamers. Amplification bias was assessed with a synthetic immune receptor repertoire, and residual bias was removed computationally. The source study handled its data this way. Raw reads were preprocessed to remove errors, and CDR3 was defined by IMGT conventions from the conserved cysteine to phenylalanine. Clonality was calculated as 1 minus Shannon entropy normalized by log2 of the number of productive unique TCRs. CD4 or CD8 identity of scalp clones was inferred by cross-referencing scalp TCRbeta sequences with sorted blood CD4 and CD8 repertoires. TCRdb retrieved this table from immuneACCESS and kept in-frame rearrangements only. Not all clones are present; in checked studies, unresolved V genes account for under half, and no reason is known for the remainder. V and J calls plus clone size are reproduced from that table; the DNA served to infer D and trimming. This sample gives about 110,000 clones in total; under 60% of them show up just once. Roughly 25% of the sample is taken by the ten largest.

Note on this clone: The antigen it binds to is not known. Qualities for individual bases were not recorded, and no much larger clone is one base off.

Counted from cysteine to phenylalanine, this CDR3 has 14 amino acids. The entry retains the CDR3 DNA only, 42 bases that are in frame from base 1. A distance of 7 bases separates the germline ends of V and J, which lose 2 bases and 0 bases respectively. CDR1 and CDR2 (LNHDA, SQIVND) derive from the germline V gene (reference sequence). The TCR sequence derives from a human donor with alopecia areata. The chain uses TRBV19 and TRBJ1-1; too little of a D gene remains to name it. Sequenced material: NKG2D-low CD8+ T cells sorted from blood. Explained via the paper, the cell subset or site label denotes: sorted CD8+ NKG2D-low blood T cells. The CDR3 region has the sequence CASSIRVMNTEAFF. The sequenced DNA: TGTGCCAGTAGTATAAGGGTGATGAACACTGAAGCTTTCTTT. The CDR3, completed at both ends by the reference TRBV19 and TRBJ1-1 genes, gives the full variable domain DGGITQSPKYLFRKEGQNVTLSCEQNLNHDAMYWYRQDPGQGLRLIYYSQIVNDFQKGDIAEGYSVSREKKESFPLTVTSAQKNPTAFYLCASSIRVMNTEAFFGQGTRLTVV.